The sequence of this T cell receptor (beta chain) was determined in a study of identical twins. This clonotype occurred many times. The antigen is undetermined. V gave up 4 bases and J gave up 6 bases; unmatched junction bases: 8. Germline V lookup: CDR1 SGHRS, CDR2 YFSETQ. The CDR3 runs 15 residues. Everyone who donated was a healthy Caucasian. Findings of the study overall: For monozygotic twins, models underestimated out-of-frame TCR alpha sharing.

Each CDR3 protein gets one entry after TCRdb re-called the 5' RACE reads with MiXCR. The data show roughly 710,000 distinct CDR3 sequences, over 5% seen once. This receptor was taken from a man aged 18 to 30 in good health. Sequencing was done on a sample of naive T cells sorted from blood. The rearrangement joins TRBV5-1 to TRBJ2-1; the match to TRBD1 covers 9 bases. CDR3 DNA sequence: TGCGCCAGCAGCGTGGGACAGGGAGGGAGCAATGAGCAGTTCTTC. This codes for CASSVGQGGSNEQFF.